These T cell receptor beta chains were read from a single sample in a study of T-cell reconstitution after alpha-beta-depleted transplantation in children. TCRdb ran MiXCR on the PCR reads and lists one entry per CDR3 protein. Counted here are some 390,000 distinct CDR3 sequences, roughly 21% occurring once; the ten biggest clones make up around 4%. Sequences were derived from PBMCs from the stem cell graft donor, sampled from the stem cell graft. All receptors come from a human donor who donated a stem cell graft to a child with acute myeloid leukemia. Both conserved end residues are part of each CDR3. The order of the fields is J gene, clone size, D gene, V gene, CDR3 DNA, CDR3 protein. A D gene is named only where the DNA matches it firmly. Some rows mark clone size as missing; the rest say once, few, many or name a class of expanded clone.

TRBJ2-7,few,NA,TRBV12-3/TRBV12-4,TGTCAACGGGACGAGCAGTACTTC,CQRDEQYF
TRBJ2-7,NA,NA,TRBV28,TGTGCCAGCAGCACAGGGTTCAAGAACTACGAGCAGTACTTC,CASSTGFKNYEQYF
TRBJ2-7,few,NA,TRBV6-6,TGTGCCAGCAGGGAGGGCCTCCACGAGCAGTACTTC,CASREGLHEQYF
TRBJ2-7,NA,TRBD1,TRBV12-3/TRBV12-4,TGTGCCAGCAGGGCCCGGACAGGGGATCGGTACGAGCAGTACTTC,CASRARTGDRYEQYF
TRBJ2-3,NA,TRBD2,TRBV5-1,TGCGCCGGGTCCCTCAGCGGGACTAGCACAGATACGCAGTATTTT,CAGSLSGTSTDTQYF
TRBJ2-1,few,NA,TRBV28,TGTGCCAGCAGTTTAGTTCAGGGCAACAATGAGCAGTTCTTC,CASSLVQGNNEQFF
TRBJ1-5,few,TRBD1,TRBV20-1,TGCAGTGCTAGAGATTATAACAGGGGACCCTTTGGCGCCCAGCATTTT,CSARDYNRGPFGAQHF
TRBJ2-2,NA,NA,TRBV24-1,TGTGCCACCAGTGATCCCGGGACACTCACCGGGGAGCTGTTTTTT,CATSDPGTLTGELFF
TRBJ2-3,many,NA,TRBV12-3/TRBV12-4,TGTGCCAGCAGTTTACAGGGCCTCGGCACAGATACGCAGTATTTT,CASSLQGLGTDTQYF
TRBJ2-7,NA,NA,TRBV7-2,TGTGCCAGCAGCTTAGCGGCCAGGCAAGGGCAGTACTTC,CASSLAARQGQYF
TRBJ1-4,NA,NA,TRBV12-3/TRBV12-4,TGTGCCAGCAGCAGATTTCCGGGCCGGCCGGAAAAACTGTTTTTT,CASSRFPGRPEKLFF
TRBJ2-1,NA,NA,TRBV2,TGTGCCAGCAGTGAGGGTCGTGAGCAGTTCTTC,CASSEGREQFF
TRBJ2-1,NA,NA,TRBV15,TGTGCCACCAGCAGGGCTAACTACAATGAGCAGTTCTTC,CATSRANYNEQFF
TRBJ2-1,few,TRBD1,TRBV5-1,TGCGCCAGCAGCCCGGGACAGGGAAAACACAATGAGCAGTTCTTC,CASSPGQGKHNEQFF
TRBJ2-1,many,NA,TRBV4-3,TGCGCCAGCAGCCAAGAGCATGAGCAGTTCTTC,CASSQEHEQFF
TRBJ2-5,NA,NA,TRBV12-3/TRBV12-4,TGTGCCAGCAGTTTGGCGGGGCTCCCTGGGACCCAGTACTTC,CASSLAGLPGTQYF
TRBJ2-1,few,NA,TRBV4-3,TGCGCCAGCAGCCCCAGGGCAGGGCACAATGAGCAGTTCTTC,CASSPRAGHNEQFF
TRBJ2-6,NA,TRBD1,TRBV12-3/TRBV12-4,TGTGCCAGCAGCCTCACAGGGGTCGGGGCCAACGTCCTGACTTTC,CASSLTGVGANVLTF
TRBJ2-5,few,NA,TRBV7-2,TGTGCCAGCAGCTTTAAAGGTCGGGAGACCCAGTACTTC,CASSFKGRETQYF
TRBJ1-1,many,TRBD1,TRBV29-1,TGCAGCGTTGATACGGACAGGATGAACACTGAAGCTTTCTTT,CSVDTDRMNTEAFF
TRBJ2-2,NA,TRBD2,TRBV29-1,TGCAGCGTTGGGCCAGCGGGAGCGGCCGGGGAGCTGTTTTTT,CSVGPAGAAGELFF
TRBJ1-1,NA,NA,TRBV20-1,TGCAGTGCTACACCAGCAGGGTGGAACACTGAAGCTTTCTTT,CSATPAGWNTEAFF
TRBJ2-1,NA,TRBD2,TRBV20-1,TGCAGTGCCTTTTGGTCTAGCGGGAGGCCCGGCGAGTTCTTC,CSAFWSSGRPGEFF
TRBJ2-1,NA,NA,TRBV20-1,TGCAGTGTTCCAGCCGGACATCAGTACAATGAGCAGTTCTTC,CSVPAGHQYNEQFF
TRBJ2-2,once,NA,TRBV28,TGTGCCACTAATCATGTGGTGACCGGGGAGCTGTTTTTT,CATNHVVTGELFF
TRBJ2-5,NA,TRBD2,TRBV13,TGTGCCAGCAGCGCGGGAGTAGCGGGAGGGGAGACCCAGTACTTC,CASSAGVAGGETQYF
TRBJ2-3,NA,NA,TRBV28,TGTGCCAGCGGGGGAATTGCAGATACGCAGTATTTT,CASGGIADTQYF
TRBJ2-1,NA,NA,TRBV5-1,TGCGCCAGCAGCGGGGGGAAGACCTACAATGAGCAGTTCTTC,CASSGGKTYNEQFF
TRBJ1-1,NA,TRBD1,TRBV27,TGTGCCAGCAGTTCGATAGGGGGCACAGCGGGATCGGCTTTCTTT,CASSSIGGTAGSAFF
TRBJ1-3,few,NA,TRBV20-1,TGCAGTGCTAGCGGGGAAACGAATGGAAACACCATATATTTT,CSASGETNGNTIYF
TRBJ2-4,NA,NA,TRBV29-1,TGCAGCGTTCAAAAACAGGGATGGGGCAAAAACATTCAGTACTTC,CSVQKQGWGKNIQYF
TRBJ2-1,few,TRBD2,TRBV9,TGTGCCAGCAGCGTCTTTAGTAGCGGGAGCTCCTACAATGAGCAGTTCTTC,CASSVFSSGSSYNEQFF
TRBJ2-5,NA,NA,TRBV2,TGTGCCAGCCTCTCACGGTGGGGAGGAGGAGGGGAAGAGACCCAGTACTTC,CASLSRWGGGGEETQYF
TRBJ2-2,NA,NA,TRBV7-9,TGTGCCAGCAGCTTATCTTCCGGGACCGGGGAGCTGTTTTTT,CASSLSSGTGELFF
TRBJ2-1,NA,TRBD2,TRBV4-1,TGCGCCAGCAGCCAAGTTTCAGCGGGAGGGCCTAGTCTTTTCAATGAGCAGTTCTTC,CASSQVSAGGPSLFNEQFF
TRBJ2-1,few,TRBD1,TRBV5-1,TGCGCCAGCAGCTTGAGTACAGGGGGAACGTACAATGAGCAGTTCTTC,CASSLSTGGTYNEQFF
TRBJ2-3,many,NA,TRBV7-8,TGTGCCAGCAGCCTTTGGGAGCGCTACACAGATACGCAGTATTTT,CASSLWERYTDTQYF
TRBJ2-7,NA,NA,TRBV12-3/TRBV12-4,TGTGCCAGCAGTCTCGGCCCCCAGGGCGAGCAGTACTTC,CASSLGPQGEQYF
TRBJ2-3,few,TRBD1,TRBV6-5,TGTGCCAGCAGTTACGACAGGGGCCGTACAGATACGCAGTATTTT,CASSYDRGRTDTQYF
TRBJ2-3,NA,TRBD2,TRBV24-1,TGTGCCACCAGTGATAAGGGACTAGCGTTTCCTCACACAGATACGCAGTATTTT,CATSDKGLAFPHTDTQYF
TRBJ1-2,few,NA,TRBV7-9,TGTGCCAGCAGCGACCGAGGGCGCAGCTATGGCTACACCTTC,CASSDRGRSYGYTF
TRBJ2-1,many,NA,TRBV29-1,TGCAGCGTTGCGACAGGGGCGGGGGTCATTGAGCAGTTCTTC,CSVATGAGVIEQFF
TRBJ2-3,NA,NA,TRBV5-1,TGCGCCAGCAGCTTGGATATGGATACGCAGTATTTT,CASSLDMDTQYF
TRBJ2-1,many,NA,TRBV24-1,TGTGCCACCAGTGATTTAGGAGAGCAGTTCTTC,CATSDLGEQFF
TRBJ2-6,NA,TRBD1,TRBV28,TGTGCCAGCAATGGTGGACAGGTCTCTGGGGCCAACGTCCTGACTTTC,CASNGGQVSGANVLTF
TRBJ1-5,NA,NA,TRBV12-3/TRBV12-4,TGTGCCAGCAGTTTTACCAATCAGCCCCAGCATTTT,CASSFTNQPQHF
TRBJ2-7,few,NA,TRBV9,TGTGCCAGCAGCGTAGCTACACAGGGGAGGCTGGGAGAGCAGTACTTC,CASSVATQGRLGEQYF
TRBJ2-2,NA,NA,TRBV5-1,TGCGCCAGCAGCGCGGACGGGAACACCGGGGAGCTGTTTTTT,CASSADGNTGELFF
TRBJ2-7,NA,TRBD1,TRBV27,TGTGCCAGCAGTTCCTCGGGACAGGGGTACGAGCAGTACTTC,CASSSSGQGYEQYF
TRBJ2-1,few,NA,TRBV6-1,TGTGCCAGCAGTGAATCCCGGGGGTCCTACAATGAGCAGTTCTTC,CASSESRGSYNEQFF
TRBJ2-5,few,TRBD1,TRBV20-1,TGCAGTGCTAGAACGGACAGGGAGAGGGAAGAGACCCAGTACTTC,CSARTDREREETQYF
TRBJ2-3,few,NA,TRBV24-1,TGTGCCACCAGTGATTGGGCCGGTGGGGATACGCAGTATTTT,CATSDWAGGDTQYF
TRBJ2-1,few,NA,TRBV20-1,TGCAGTGGAAGGAGCCCCGGACTTAGGTTCAATGAGCAGTTCTTC,CSGRSPGLRFNEQFF